Below are 10 T cell receptor beta chains sequenced from a single sample in a study of T cells in Graves' hyperthyroidism and ophthalmopathy. Using RNA transcripts as the source, TCR beta CDR3 regions were amplified. Primed by the HTBI set, a first-round RT-PCR was run on the TCR CDR3. Each CDR3 protein is one row after TCRdb ran MiXCR on the multiplex PCR reads. The data contain around 610,000 distinct CDR3 sequences, approximately 14% of them singletons. Material for sequencing was blood. Receptors were obtained from a woman aged 40-49 years with Graves' ophthalmopathy.

The gene calls are TRBV19 and TRBJ1-5; D possibly corresponds to TRBD1 (5 bases). Trimming took 7 bases from V and 4 from J, leaving 32 bases between them. The CDR3 sequence is 20 residues long. Germline V lookup: CDR1 LNHDA, CDR2 SQIVND (reference sequence). This CDR3 is CASTPLTRGLVSNPNQPQHF. In DNA form, the CDR3 reads TGTGCCAGTACCCCTCTAACGAGGGGCCTCGTATCCAATCCAAATCAGCCCCAGCATTTT.

This clonotype was recorded a few times. The J gene is TRBJ2-2, the V gene TRBV3-1; D not certain. V shed 2 bases and J shed 5 bases, with 6 bases lying between them. This CDR3 comprises 13 residues. Germline assignment: CDR1 LGHDT and CDR2 YNNKEL (reference sequence). The CDR3 DNA is TGTGCCAGCAGCCAATCCCTTACCGGGGAGCTGTTTTTT. As protein: CASSQSLTGELFF. The variable domain in full, with the rest retrieved from reference TRBV3-1 and TRBJ2-2, is DTAVSQTPKYLVTQMGNDKSIKCEQNLGHDTMYWYKQDSKKFLKIMFSYNNKELIINETVPNRFSPKSPDKAHLNLHINSLELGDSAVYFCASSQSLTGELFFGEGSRLTVL.

This clonotype came up many times. V is TRBV24-1 and J is TRBJ2-7, with 7 bases identical to TRBD2. Germline V CDR1 and CDR2: KGHDR, SFDVKD. V lost 0 bases, J lost 5 bases, and 0 bases stayed unmatched. This CDR3 is built from 13 residues. The CDR3 is CATSDLRGDEQYF. The CDR3 DNA reads as TGTGCCACCAGTGATTTGCGGGGGGACGAGCAGTACTTC.

This clonotype has at least ten counts. The genes are TRBV28 and TRBJ2-7; TRBD2 is a possible D gene (7 bases). This CDR3 is built from 15 residues. Germline V gene sequence: CDR1 MDHEN, CDR2 SYDVKM. The V end lost 6 bases, the J end lost 1 base, and 16 bases lay between the germline ends. CDR3 amino acids: CASRPPGGGSYEQYF. Here the CDR3 DNA reads TGTGCCAGCAGGCCCCCGGGGGGCGGATCCTACGAGCAGTACTTC.

This clonotype showed up many times. The rearrangement uses TRBV20-1 and TRBJ1-5; 9 positions match TRBD1. This CDR3 has 15 amino acids. J lost 3 bases, V lost 3 bases, and 6 bases had no gene match. Per the germline V gene, CDR1 is DFQATT and CDR2 is SNEGSKA (reference sequence). CDR3 in amino acids: CSASTGGGFNQPQHF. The DNA for the CDR3 is TGCAGTGCTAGTACAGGGGGCGGTTTCAATCAGCCCCAGCATTTT.

This clonotype has a count of ten or more. The chain carries TRBV12-3 or TRBV12-4 and TRBJ2-7, with D tentatively TRBD1 or TRBD2 (5 bases each). Trimming took off 4 bases at V and 8 bases at J, with 18 bases between the two ends. The length of the CDR3 is 14 residues. As DNA, the CDR3 is TGTGCCAGCAGTTCCGGGACCATGGAACGGCAGCAGTACTTC. Translation gives CASSSGTMERQQYF.

There are many counts of this clonotype. The chain employs TRBV20-1 and TRBJ2-5, with TRBD2 as a possible D gene (7 bases). Germline V gene data show CDR1 as DFQATT and CDR2 as SNEGSKA (reference sequence). This CDR3 spans 13 amino acids. V was shortened by 5 bases and J by 4 bases, with 14 bases between the two germline ends. CDR3 in DNA: TGCAGTGCTCTACAGGGAGGGCGAGAGACCCAGTACTTC. Protein: CSALQGGRETQYF.

The V gene is TRBV6-2 or TRBV6-3, the J gene TRBJ1-5, with a possible D match to TRBD1 (6 bases). The CDR3 runs to 15 residues. With 2 bases removed from V and 1 base from J, the gap between germline ends came to 9 bases. The germline V gene encodes CDR1 MNHEY and CDR2 SVGEGT. The CDR3 protein is CASSYLGASNQPQHF. In nucleotides, the CDR3 is TGTGCCAGCAGTTACCTGGGGGCGAGCAATCAGCCCCAGCATTTT.

The gene calls are TRBV4-2 and TRBJ1-2; possible D gene TRBD1, 5 bases. Looked up from germline, CDR1 is LGHNA and CDR2 is YNFKEQ. V was shortened by 1 base and J by 8 bases, with 20 bases between the two germline ends. The CDR3 has 16 residues. The DNA of the CDR3 is TGTGCCAGCAGCCAAGGAAATGGGCCCGGGGGTCTCGGCTACACCTTC. It specifies CASSQGNGPGGLGYTF.

This clonotype was observed at least ten times. The chain combines TRBV7-3 with TRBJ2-7; no definite D call. Germline CDR1 and CDR2: SGHTA and FQGTGA. The V end was cut by 5 bases, the J end by 4 bases, with 6 bases between. The CDR3 covers 11 residues. The CDR3 sequence is CASSLPYEQYF. In DNA form, the CDR3 reads TGTGCCAGCAGCCTCCCATACGAGCAGTACTTC. The entire variable domain, with the rest obtained from reference TRBV7-3 and TRBJ2-7, is as follows: GAGVSQTPSNKVTEKGKYVELRCDPISGHTALYWYRQSLGQGPEFLIYFQGTGAADDSGLPNDRFFAVRPEGSVSTLKIQRTERGDSAVYLCASSLPYEQYFGPGTRLTVT.